This T cell receptor beta chain was sequenced for a study of identifying expanded T cells in peripheral blood. Whole-study results and caveats: About 1.2 clones differed between technical replicates, versus approximately 16 and 19 over time.

In its sample, this clone was seen once. Its antigen is undetermined. Collection occurred without any documented infections or immune events in donors. TCRdb's table, derived via immunoSEQ multiplex PCR, lists solely in-frame clones and lacks some. Counted here are about 50,000 clones, less than 85% occurring once; the ten biggest clones make up less than 15%. Sequenced: blood. This receptor was identified in a person aged 18 to 69 in good health.

The DNA of the CDR3 is TGCGCCAGCAGTACAGGACAGGGTAGCAATGAGCAGTTCTTC. It codes for CASSTGQGSNEQFF. The chain has TRBV5-1 and TRBJ2-1, with 8 bases lining up with TRBD1. Trimming cost V 5 bases and J 6 bases; bases outside gene matches: 7. Germline V gives CDR1 SGHRS, CDR2 YFSETQ. The CDR3 extends over 14 amino acids.